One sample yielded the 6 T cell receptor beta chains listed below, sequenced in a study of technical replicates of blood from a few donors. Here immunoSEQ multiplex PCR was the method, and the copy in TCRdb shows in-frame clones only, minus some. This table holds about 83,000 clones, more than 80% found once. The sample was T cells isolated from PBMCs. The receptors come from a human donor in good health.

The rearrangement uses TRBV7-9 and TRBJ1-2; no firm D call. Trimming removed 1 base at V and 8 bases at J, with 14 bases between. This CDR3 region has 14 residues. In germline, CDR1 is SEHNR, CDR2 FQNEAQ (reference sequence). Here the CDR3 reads CASSLVAGKGGYTF. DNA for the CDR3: TGTGCCAGCAGCTTAGTAGCCGGGAAGGGAGGCTACACCTTC.

CDR3 sequence reads: CASSLLAGSSGANVLTF. CDR3 nucleotides: TGTGCCAGCAGCCTTCTAGCGGGATCCTCTGGGGCCAACGTCCTGACTTTC. J is TRBJ2-6 and V is TRBV13, with 9 bases lining up with TRBD2. The CDR3 extends over 17 amino acids. Per the germline V gene, CDR1 is PRHDT and CDR2 is FYEKMQ (reference sequence). V shed 5 bases, J shed 0 bases, and the junction held 5 bases outside the gene matches.

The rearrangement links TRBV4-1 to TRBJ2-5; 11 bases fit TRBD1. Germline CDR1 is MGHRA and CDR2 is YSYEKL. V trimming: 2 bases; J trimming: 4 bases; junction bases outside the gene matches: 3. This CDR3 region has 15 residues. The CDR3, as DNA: TGCGCCAGCAGCCAAACGGGACAGGGGGGAGAGACCCAGTACTTC. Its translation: CASSQTGQGGETQYF.

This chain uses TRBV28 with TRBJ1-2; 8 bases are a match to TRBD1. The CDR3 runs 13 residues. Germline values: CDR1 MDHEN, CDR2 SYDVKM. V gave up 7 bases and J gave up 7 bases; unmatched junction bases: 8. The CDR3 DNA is TGTGCCAGCACGGACAGGGTGGGTGGTGGCTACACCTTC. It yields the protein CASTDRVGGGYTF.

CDR3 bases: TGTGCCTGGAGGGGGCCGCCCCGGGACACCTTC. It encodes CAWRGPPRDTF. The chain has TRBV30 and TRBJ1-2; possible D gene TRBD1, 5 bases. This CDR3 has 11 residues. Trimming pared 3 bases from V and 12 bases from J, leaving 14 bases between. Germline V lookup: CDR1 GTSNPN, CDR2 SVGIG (reference sequence).

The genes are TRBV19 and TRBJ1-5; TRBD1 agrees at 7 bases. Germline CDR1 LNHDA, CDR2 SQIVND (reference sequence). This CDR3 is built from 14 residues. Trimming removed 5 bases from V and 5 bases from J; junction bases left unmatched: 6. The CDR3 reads CASSQQGRDQPQHF. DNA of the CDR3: TGTGCCAGTAGTCAACAGGGGCGGGATCAGCCCCAGCATTTT.